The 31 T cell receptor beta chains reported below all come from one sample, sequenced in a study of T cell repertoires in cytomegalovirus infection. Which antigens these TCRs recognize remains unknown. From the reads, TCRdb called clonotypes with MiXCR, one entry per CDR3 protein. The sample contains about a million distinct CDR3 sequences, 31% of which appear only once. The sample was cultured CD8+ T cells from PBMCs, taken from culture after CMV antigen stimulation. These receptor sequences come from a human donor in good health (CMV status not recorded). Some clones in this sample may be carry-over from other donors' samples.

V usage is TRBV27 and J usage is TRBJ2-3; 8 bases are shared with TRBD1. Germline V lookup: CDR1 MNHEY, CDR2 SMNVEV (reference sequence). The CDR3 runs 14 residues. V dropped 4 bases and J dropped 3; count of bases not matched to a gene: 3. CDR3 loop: CASSSRGLTDTQYF. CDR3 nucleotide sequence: TGTGCCAGCAGTTCCAGGGGGCTGACAGATACGCAGTATTTT.

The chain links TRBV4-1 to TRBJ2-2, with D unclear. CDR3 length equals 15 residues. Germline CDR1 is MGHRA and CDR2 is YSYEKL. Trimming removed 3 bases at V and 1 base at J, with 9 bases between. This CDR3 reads CASSQSGMNTGELFF. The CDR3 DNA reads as TGCGCCAGCAGCCAGTCCGGCATGAACACCGGGGAGCTGTTTTTT.

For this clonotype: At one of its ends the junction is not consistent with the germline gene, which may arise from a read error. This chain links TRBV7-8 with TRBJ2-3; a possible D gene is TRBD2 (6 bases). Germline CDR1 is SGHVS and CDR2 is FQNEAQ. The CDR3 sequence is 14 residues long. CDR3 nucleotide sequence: TGTGCCAGCAGCCCCGGCGGGCCGGGAGATCCGCAGTATTTT. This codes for CASSPGGPGDPQYF.

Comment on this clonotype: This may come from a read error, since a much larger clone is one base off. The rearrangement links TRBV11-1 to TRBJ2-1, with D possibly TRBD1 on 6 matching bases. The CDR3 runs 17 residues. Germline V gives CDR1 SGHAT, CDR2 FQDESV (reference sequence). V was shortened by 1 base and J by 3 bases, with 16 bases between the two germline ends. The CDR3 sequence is CASSLGGQGPGYNEQFF. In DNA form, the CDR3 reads TGTGCCAGCAGCTTAGGGGGTCAGGGGCCCGGCTACAATGAGCAGTTCTTC.

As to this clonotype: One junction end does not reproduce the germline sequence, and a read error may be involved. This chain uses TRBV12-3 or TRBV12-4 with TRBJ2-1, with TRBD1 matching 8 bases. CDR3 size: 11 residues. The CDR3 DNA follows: TGTGCCAGCAGCCTACAGGGGGAGCGGTTCTTC. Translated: CASSLQGERFF.

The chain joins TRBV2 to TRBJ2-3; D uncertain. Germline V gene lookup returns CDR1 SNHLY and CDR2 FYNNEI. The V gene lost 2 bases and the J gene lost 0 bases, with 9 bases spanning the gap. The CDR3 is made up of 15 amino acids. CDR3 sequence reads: CASSEWAPSTDTQYF. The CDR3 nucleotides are TGTGCCAGCAGTGAATGGGCTCCGAGCACAGATACGCAGTATTTT.

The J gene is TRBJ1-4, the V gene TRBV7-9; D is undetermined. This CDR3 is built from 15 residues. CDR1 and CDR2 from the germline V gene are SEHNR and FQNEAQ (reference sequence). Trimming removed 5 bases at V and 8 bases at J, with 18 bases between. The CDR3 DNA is TGTGCCAGCAGCGGGCCGGGATACACCTCGGAAAAACTGTTTTTT. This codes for CASSGPGYTSEKLFF.

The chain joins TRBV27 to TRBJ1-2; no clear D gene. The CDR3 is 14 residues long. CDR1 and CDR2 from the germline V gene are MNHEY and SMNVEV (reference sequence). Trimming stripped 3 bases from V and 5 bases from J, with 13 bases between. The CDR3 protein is CASSLALGQYGYTF. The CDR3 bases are TGTGCCAGCAGTTTGGCTCTAGGGCAGTATGGCTACACCTTC.

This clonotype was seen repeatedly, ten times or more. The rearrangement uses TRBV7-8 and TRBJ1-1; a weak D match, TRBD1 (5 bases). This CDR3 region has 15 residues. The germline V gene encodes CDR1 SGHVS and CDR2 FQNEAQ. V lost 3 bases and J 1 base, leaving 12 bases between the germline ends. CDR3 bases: TGTGCCAGCAGCTTCGATGGGGCGTGGAACACTGAAGCTTTCTTT. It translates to CASSFDGAWNTEAFF.

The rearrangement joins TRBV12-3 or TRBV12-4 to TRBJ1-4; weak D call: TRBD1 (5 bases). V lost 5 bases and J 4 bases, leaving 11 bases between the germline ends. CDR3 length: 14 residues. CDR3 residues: CASSTDSFNEKLFF. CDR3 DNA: TGTGCCAGCAGTACAGACAGCTTTAATGAAAAACTGTTTTTT.

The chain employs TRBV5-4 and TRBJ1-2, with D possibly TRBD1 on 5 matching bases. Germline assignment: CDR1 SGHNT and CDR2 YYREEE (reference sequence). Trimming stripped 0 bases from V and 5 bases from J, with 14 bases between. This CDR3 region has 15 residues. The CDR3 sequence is CASSLARGMRYGYTF. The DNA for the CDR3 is TGTGCCAGCAGCTTGGCCCGGGGGATGCGTTATGGCTACACCTTC.

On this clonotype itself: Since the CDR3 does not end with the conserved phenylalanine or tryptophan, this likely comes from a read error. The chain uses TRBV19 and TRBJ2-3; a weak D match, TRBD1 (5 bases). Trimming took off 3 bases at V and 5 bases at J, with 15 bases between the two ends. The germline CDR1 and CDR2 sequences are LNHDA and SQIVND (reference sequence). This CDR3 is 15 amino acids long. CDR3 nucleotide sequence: TGTGCCAGTAGTATTGATGGGGCTCGCATAGATACGCAGTATATT. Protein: CASSIDGARIDTQYI.

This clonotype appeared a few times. The CDR3 loop is CASIDGQGMNTEAFF. CDR3 coding DNA: TGTGCCAGCATAGACGGACAGGGCATGAACACTGAAGCTTTCTTT. The chain employs TRBV12-3 or TRBV12-4 and TRBJ1-1, with 8 bases that match TRBD1. The CDR3 has 15 amino acids. Trimming took 7 bases from V and 0 from J; bases not matched to a gene: 7.

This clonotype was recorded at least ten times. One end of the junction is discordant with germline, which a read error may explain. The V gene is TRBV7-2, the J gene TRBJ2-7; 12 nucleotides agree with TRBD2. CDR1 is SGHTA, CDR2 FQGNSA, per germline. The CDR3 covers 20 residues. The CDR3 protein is CASSLAGRGLAGLSGNEQYF. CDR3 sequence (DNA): TGTGCCAGCAGCCTAGCGGGTAGGGGACTAGCGGGTCTAAGTGGGAACGAGCAGTACTTC.

Here the CDR3 DNA reads TGTGCCAGTAGTAGTATCTTCGAGCGGGGGTATATCTTGGAGACCCAGTACTTC. It yields the protein CASSSIFERGYILETQYF. This sequence joins TRBV19 and TRBJ2-5, with 8 bases aligning to TRBD2. Germline CDR1 LNHDA, CDR2 SQIVND (reference sequence). The CDR3 has 18 amino acids. The trim removed 4 bases at V and 5 bases at J, leaving 18 bases unmatched.

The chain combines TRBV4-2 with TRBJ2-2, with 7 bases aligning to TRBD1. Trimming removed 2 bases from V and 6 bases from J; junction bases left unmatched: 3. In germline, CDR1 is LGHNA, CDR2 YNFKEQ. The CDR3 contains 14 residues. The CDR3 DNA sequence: TGTGCCAGCAGCCAAAATACAGGGGCCGGGGAGCTGTTTTTT. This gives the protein CASSQNTGAGELFF.

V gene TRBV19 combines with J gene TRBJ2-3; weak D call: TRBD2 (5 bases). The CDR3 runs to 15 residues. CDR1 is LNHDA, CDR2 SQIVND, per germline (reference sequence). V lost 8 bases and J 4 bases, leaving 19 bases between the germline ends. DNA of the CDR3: TGTGCCAGTGGGCTAGGCTGGGAGAGAGCAGATACGCAGTATTTT. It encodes CASGLGWERADTQYF.

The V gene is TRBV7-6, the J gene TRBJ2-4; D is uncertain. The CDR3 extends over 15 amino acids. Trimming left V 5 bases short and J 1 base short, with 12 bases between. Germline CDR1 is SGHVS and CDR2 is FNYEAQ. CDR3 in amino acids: CASSPVGNAKNIQYF. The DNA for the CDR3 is TGTGCCAGCAGCCCCGTAGGTAACGCCAAAAACATTCAGTACTTC.

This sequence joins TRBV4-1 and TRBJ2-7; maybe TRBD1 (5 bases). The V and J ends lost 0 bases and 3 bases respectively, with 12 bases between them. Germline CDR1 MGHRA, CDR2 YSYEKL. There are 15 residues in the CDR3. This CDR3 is CASSQDPAGFYEQYF. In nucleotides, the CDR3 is TGCGCCAGCAGCCAAGACCCTGCAGGGTTCTACGAGCAGTACTTC.

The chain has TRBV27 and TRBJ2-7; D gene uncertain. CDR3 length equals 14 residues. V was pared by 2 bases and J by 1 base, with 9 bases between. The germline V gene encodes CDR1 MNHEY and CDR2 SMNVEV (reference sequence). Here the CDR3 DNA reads TGTGCCAGCAGTTTAATCCTAGGATCCTACGAGCAGTACTTC. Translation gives CASSLILGSYEQYF.

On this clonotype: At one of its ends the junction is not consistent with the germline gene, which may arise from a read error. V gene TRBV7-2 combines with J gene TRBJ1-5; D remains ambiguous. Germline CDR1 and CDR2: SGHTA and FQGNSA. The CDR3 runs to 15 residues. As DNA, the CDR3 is TGTGCCAGCAGCTTAGCTGCGCGGAGCAATCAGCTCCAGCATTTT. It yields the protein CASSLAARSNQLQHF.

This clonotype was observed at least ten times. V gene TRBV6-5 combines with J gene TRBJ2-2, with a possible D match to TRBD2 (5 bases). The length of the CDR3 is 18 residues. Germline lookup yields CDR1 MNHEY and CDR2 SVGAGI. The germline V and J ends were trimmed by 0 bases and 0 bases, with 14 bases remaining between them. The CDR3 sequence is CASSYSTGKNPNTGELFF. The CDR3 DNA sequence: TGTGCCAGCAGTTACTCGACCGGGAAGAATCCGAACACCGGGGAGCTGTTTTTT.

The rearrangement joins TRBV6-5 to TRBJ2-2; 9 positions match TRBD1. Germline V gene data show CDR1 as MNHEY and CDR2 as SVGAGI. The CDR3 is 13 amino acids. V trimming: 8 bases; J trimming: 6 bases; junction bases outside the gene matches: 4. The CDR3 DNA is TGTGCCAGCGGTCACAGGGGGCCCGGGGAGCTGTTTTTT. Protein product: CASGHRGPGELFF.

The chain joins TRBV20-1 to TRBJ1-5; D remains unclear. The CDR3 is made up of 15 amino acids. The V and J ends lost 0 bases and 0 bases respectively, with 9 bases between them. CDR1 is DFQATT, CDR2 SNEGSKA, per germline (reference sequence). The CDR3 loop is CSARDGYSSNQPQHF. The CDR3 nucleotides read TGCAGTGCTAGAGACGGGTACAGTAGCAATCAGCCCCAGCATTTT.

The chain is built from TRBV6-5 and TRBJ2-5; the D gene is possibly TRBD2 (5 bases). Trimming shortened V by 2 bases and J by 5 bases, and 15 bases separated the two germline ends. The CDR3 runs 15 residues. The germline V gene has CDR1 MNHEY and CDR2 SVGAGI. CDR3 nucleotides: TGTGCCAGCAGTTACCCGGGGTGGGGTACCGAGACCCAGTACTTC. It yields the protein CASSYPGWGTETQYF.

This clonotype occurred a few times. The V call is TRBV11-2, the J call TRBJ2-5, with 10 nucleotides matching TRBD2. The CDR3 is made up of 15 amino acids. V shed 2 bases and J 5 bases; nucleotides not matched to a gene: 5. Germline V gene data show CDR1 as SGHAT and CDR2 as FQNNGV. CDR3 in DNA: TGTGCCAGCAGCTTAATAGCGGGGGGCCGGGAGACCCAGTACTTC. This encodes CASSLIAGGRETQYF.

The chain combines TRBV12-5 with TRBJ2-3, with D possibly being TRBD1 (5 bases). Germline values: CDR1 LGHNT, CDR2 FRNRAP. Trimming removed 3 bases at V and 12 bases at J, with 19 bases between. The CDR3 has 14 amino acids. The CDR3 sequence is CASGFWGRGQPQYF. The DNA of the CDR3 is TGTGCTAGTGGTTTTTGGGGTCGTGGACAACCTCAGTATTTT.

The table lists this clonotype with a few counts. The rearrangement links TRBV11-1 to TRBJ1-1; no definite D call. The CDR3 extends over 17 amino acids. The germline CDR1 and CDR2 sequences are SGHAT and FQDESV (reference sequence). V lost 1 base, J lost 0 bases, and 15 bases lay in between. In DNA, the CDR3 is TGTGCCAGCAGCTTAGTTAATGTTTGGGAAATGAACACTGAAGCTTTCTTT. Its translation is CASSLVNVWEMNTEAFF.

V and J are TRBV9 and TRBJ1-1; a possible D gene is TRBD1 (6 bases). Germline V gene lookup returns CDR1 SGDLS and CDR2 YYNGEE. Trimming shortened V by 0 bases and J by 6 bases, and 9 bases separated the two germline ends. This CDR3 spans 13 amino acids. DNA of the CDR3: TGTGCCAGCAGCGTAGAGGGGGTCTCTGAAGCTTTCTTT. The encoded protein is CASSVEGVSEAFF.

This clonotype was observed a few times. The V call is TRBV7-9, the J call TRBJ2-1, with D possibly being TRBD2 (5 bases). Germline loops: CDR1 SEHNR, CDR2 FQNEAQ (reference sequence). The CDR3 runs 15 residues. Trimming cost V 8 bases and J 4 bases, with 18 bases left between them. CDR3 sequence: CASRPGSGVYNEQFF. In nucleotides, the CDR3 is TGTGCCAGCCGACCGGGGTCTGGGGTTTACAATGAGCAGTTCTTC.

The CDR3 DNA sequence: TGTGCCAGCAGTTACTCGGACAGTTATCAGCCCCAGCATTTT. Translated: CASSYSDSYQPQHF. The rearrangement joins TRBV27 to TRBJ1-5; weak D call: TRBD1 (6 bases). Germline V lookup: CDR1 MNHEY, CDR2 SMNVEV (reference sequence). V lost 4 bases to trimming and J lost 5 bases, with 12 bases between them. This CDR3 is built from 14 residues.